Below are 20 T cell receptor gamma chains sequenced from a single sample in a study of γδ T cells in repeated Plasmodium falciparum infection. TCRdb reanalyzed the multiplex PCR reads using CATT. The sample shows roughly 13,000 gamma-chain clones, around 1.5% of them seen only once. Vgamma9/Vdelta2+ and Vdelta2-negative gammadelta T cells were flow-sorted from PBMC for bulk sequencing. Input material: gamma-delta T cells from blood. The receptors shown here come from a pool of human donors (malaria-infected and uninfected, not separated).

At least ten counts were recorded for this clone. TCRdb pairs this DNA with a much larger clone's protein that differs at residue 14, likely a read error; the protein shown was translated from the DNA. CDR3: CALWEADTTGWFKVF. In DNA form, the CDR3 reads TGTGCCTTGTGGGAGGCGGATACCACTGGTTGGTTCAAGGTATTT. The chain uses TRGV9 and TRGJP1. The end of the DNA aligns better with TRGJP, so the J call may be wrong. Germline CDR1 reads GITISATS; CDR2 reads ISYDGTV (reference sequence). CDR3 length: 15 amino acids.

This clone has only a few counts. A read error likely explains why the TCRdb protein, taken from a much larger clone, differs from this DNA's translation at residue 8; the protein shown is translated from the DNA. The chain uses TRGV9 and TRGJP. Since TCRdb gives no J gene, matching the DNA to germline was used here to assign it. V shed 5 bases and J 9 bases; nucleotides not matched to a gene: 10. This CDR3 is built from 16 residues. Germline CDR1 reads GITISATS; CDR2 reads ISYDGTV (reference sequence). CDR3 sequence (DNA): TGTGCCTTGTGGGCAAGGAGAGGGTTGGGCAAAAAAATCAAGGTATTT. This gives the protein CALWARRGLGKKIKVF.

Comments on this clone: A far more abundant clone sits one base away, making this likely a read error. Other nucleotide sequences from this sample produce the same CDR3. The chain is built from TRGV9 and TRGJ1 or TRGJ2. No J segment appears in TCRdb, so it was assigned here by matching the sequence to germline. CDR1 and CDR2 from the germline V gene are GITISATS and ISYDGTV (reference sequence). This CDR3 is built from 15 residues. The CDR3 nucleotides read TGTGCCTTATGGGAGGTGTTCCCTGCTTATTATAAGAAACTCTTT. Translating gives CALWEVFPAYYKKLF.

A note on this clone: Only one base separates this from a far larger clonotype, so it likely reflects a read error. This CDR3 is also generated by other DNA sequences in the sample. This chain joins TRGV5 and TRGJ1 or TRGJ2. The CDR3 is 13 amino acids. Germline V gene lookup returns CDR1 VINAFY and CDR2 YDVSNSKD. The CDR3 region has the DNA TGTGCCACTTGGGACAGGCCTTTCGATAAGAAACTCTTT. The encoded protein is CATWDRPFDKKLF.

This clone was picked up many times. TCRdb records a much larger clone's protein for this DNA, with a difference at residue 8 that likely arises from a read error; the protein given is the translation of the DNA. V and J are TRGV3 and TRGJ1 or TRGJ2. Because TCRdb records no J gene, it was assigned here through a match of the DNA to germline. CDR3 length equals 15 residues. Germline V gene sequence: CDR1 VTNTFY, CDR2 YDVSTARD (reference sequence). V shed 0 bases, J shed 3 bases, and the junction held 8 bases outside the gene matches. As DNA, the CDR3 is TGTGCCACCTGGGACAGGTCCCCTCTTTATTATAAGAAACTCTTT. Translation: CATWDRSPLYYKKLF.

This clone was seen many times. A far larger clone lies a single base away; this is likely a read error. This sample also contains other DNA sequences that code for the same CDR3. The V gene is TRGV9, the J gene TRGJP1. The V gene end was trimmed by 3 bases and the J gene end by 4 bases; junction bases not matched to a gene: 5. CDR1 GITISATS and CDR2 ISYDGTV come from the germline V gene (reference sequence). The CDR3 has 14 residues. The CDR3 spells CALWELGTGWFKIF. The CDR3 DNA follows: TGTGCCTTGTGGGAGTTGGGCACTGGTTGGTTCAAGATATTT.

There are many counts of this clone. TCRdb's entry gives the protein of a much larger clone, which mismatches this DNA's translation at residue 12, likely from a read error; the protein reported here is translated from the DNA. This chain joins TRGV9 and TRGJP. This CDR3 is built from 17 residues. Germline V gene lookup returns CDR1 GITISATS and CDR2 ISYDGTV (reference sequence). CDR3 nucleotides: TGTGCCTTGTGGGAGGTGCAAGTTGGGTTGGGCAGAAAAATCAAGGTATTT. Amino acid sequence: CALWEVQVGLGRKIKVF.

This clone was seen a few times. A read error likely explains why the TCRdb protein, taken from a much larger clone, differs from this DNA's translation at residue 8; the protein shown is translated from the DNA. The V and J genes are TRGV9 and TRGJ1 or TRGJ2. Here the J gene was assigned by germline matching of the DNA, as TCRdb has none. The CDR3 extends over 15 amino acids. Trimming cost V 4 bases and J 4 bases; bases outside gene matches: 13. CDR1 and CDR2 (germline): GITISATS, ISYDGTV (reference sequence). The CDR3 bases are TGTGCCTTGTGGGAACGACGGGAGGTATATTATAAGAAACTCTTT. Protein product: CALWERREVYYKKLF.

As concerns this clone: TCRdb shows a much larger clone's protein in place of this DNA's translation, and the two differ at residue 4, likely through a read error; the protein shown is translated from the DNA. As DNA, the CDR3 is TGTGCCACCTTGGACGGGGCGAGGTATAAGAAACTCTTT. The encoded protein is CATLDGARYKKLF. This chain joins TRGV2 and TRGJ1 or TRGJ2. TCRdb is silent on the J gene; assignment here came from matching the DNA to germline. The CDR3 is made up of 13 amino acids. The germline V gene encodes CDR1 EGSNGY and CDR2 YDSYNSKV.

This clone turned up a few times. This DNA's translation differs at residue 3 from TCRdb's protein, which comes from a much larger clone; a read error is likely, and the protein shown is translated from the DNA. The chain combines TRGV8 with TRGJ1 or TRGJ2. This CDR3 has 13 residues. The germline gives CDR1 VENAVY, CDR2 YDSYNSRV. CDR3 sequence: CAAWEQNYYKKLF. The CDR3 bases are TGTGCCGCCTGGGAGCAGAATTATTATAAGAAACTCTTT.

In this sample, this clone turned up a few times. A read error likely explains why the TCRdb protein, taken from a much larger clone, differs from this DNA's translation at residue 9; the protein shown is translated from the DNA. This sequence joins TRGV8 and TRGJ1 or TRGJ2. The J gene comes from matching the DNA to germline here; TCRdb lacks it. The germline V gene has CDR1 VENAVY and CDR2 YDSYNSRV. The CDR3 is 13 amino acids. The CDR3 DNA follows: TGTGCCACCTGGGAAAAGAATTATTGTAAGAAACTCTTT. Amino acid sequence: CATWEKNYCKKLF.

This clone has a count of ten or more. TCRdb attributes to this sequence the protein of a much larger clone, which differs from the DNA translation at residue 9; a read error is likely, and the protein displayed is translated from the DNA. The genes are TRGV2 and TRGJ1 or TRGJ2. Here the J gene came from matching the DNA to germline, since TCRdb omits it. V was pared by 0 bases and J by 12 bases, with 8 bases of the junction left unmatched. Germline V gene data show CDR1 as EGSNGY and CDR2 as YDSYNSKV. CDR3 length: 12 amino acids. CDR3 protein: CATWDGHHMKLF. The DNA of the CDR3 is TGTGCCACCTGGGACGGGCATCATATGAAACTCTTT.

The table lists this clone with many counts. This may arise from a read error, as a much more abundant clone is one base away. This rearrangement joins TRGV3 to TRGJ1 or TRGJ2. The V gene's germline CDR1 is VTNTFY and CDR2 YDVSTARD (reference sequence). The CDR3 has 14 residues. CDR3 in amino acids: CATWDVGGYYKKLF. The CDR3 DNA follows: TGTGCCACCTGGGACGTCGGGGGTTATTATAAGAAGCTCTTT.

About this clone itself: The amino acid sequence in TCRdb belongs to a much larger clone and departs from this DNA's translation at residue 6, likely a sequencing read error; the sequence shown is translated from the DNA. The chain recombines TRGV9 with TRGJ1 or TRGJ2. Assignment of the J gene here rests on matching the DNA to germline, because TCRdb gives none. In germline, CDR1 is GITISATS, CDR2 ISYDGTV (reference sequence). The CDR3 sequence is 18 residues long. The ends lost 2 bases at V and 0 bases at J; junction bases unmatched: 16. The CDR3 bases are TGTGCCTTGTGGGAGGCGCAGTCCTACAATTCGAATTATTATAAGAAACTCTTT. Protein product: CALWEAQSYNSNYYKKLF.

This clone ranks as medium-sized. J is TRGJ1 or TRGJ2 and V is TRGV3. The CDR3 is made up of 12 amino acids. V gave up 2 bases and J gave up 4 bases; unmatched junction bases: 2. Germline V gene lookup returns CDR1 VTNTFY and CDR2 YDVSTARD (reference sequence). The CDR3 coding sequence is TGTGCCACCTGGGACAACTATTATAAGAAACTCTTT. It encodes CATWDNYYKKLF.

This clone is deemed medium-sized. This sequence joins TRGV2 and TRGJ1 or TRGJ2. The CDR3 loop spans 16 amino acids. With 0 bases clipped from V and 3 bases from J, the junction kept 11 bases outside the gene matches. Germline CDR1 and CDR2: EGSNGY and YDSYNSKV. CDR3 amino acids: CATWDGPVCGYYKKLF. CDR3 DNA sequence: TGTGCCACCTGGGACGGGCCCGTTTGTGGTTATTATAAGAAACTCTTT.

This clone was picked up a small number of times. The protein TCRdb lists belongs to a much larger clone and differs from this DNA's translation at residue 9, which points to a read error; the protein shown is made from the DNA. This rearrangement joins TRGV9 to TRGJP. The J gene was missing in TCRdb and was found by matching the end of the DNA to germline. This CDR3 is 19 amino acids long. V lost 3 bases to trimming and J lost 4 bases; unmatched junction nucleotides: 12. Germline V gene sequence: CDR1 GITISATS, CDR2 ISYDGTV (reference sequence). For the CDR3, the DNA is TGTGCCTTGTGGGAGCAAACAAACCACCAAGAGTTGGGCAAAAAAATCAAGGTATTT. It translates to CALWEQTNHQELGKKIKVF.

Many counts were recorded for this clone. The protein given by TCRdb reflects a much larger clone and differs at residue 11 from this DNA's translation, likely from a read error; the protein shown is the DNA's translation. This chain uses TRGV9 with TRGJ1 or TRGJ2. In the absence of a J gene in TCRdb, the DNA was matched to germline to assign it here. Germline V gene data show CDR1 as GITISATS and CDR2 as ISYDGTV (reference sequence). The CDR3 has 14 amino acids. CDR3 in amino acids: CALWEYSEDYRKLF. The CDR3 nucleotides are TGTGCCTTGTGGGAGTACTCGGAGGATTATAGGAAACTCTTT.

This clone occurred many times. For this DNA, TCRdb reports the protein of a much larger clone, which diverges at residue 3, most likely from a read error; the protein presented here is translated directly from the DNA. The chain has TRGV3 and TRGJ1 or TRGJ2. CDR1 is VTNTFY and CDR2 is YDVSTARD in the germline V gene (reference sequence). The CDR3 is 15 residues long. The CDR3 bases are TGTGCCTCCTGGGACAGGCAGGGGAATTATTATAAGAAACTCTTT. Encoded protein: CASWDRQGNYYKKLF.

This clone has ten or more counts. This sample also contains other DNA sequences that code for the same CDR3. This chain connects TRGV9 to TRGJP. CDR1 GITISATS and CDR2 ISYDGTV come from the germline V gene (reference sequence). Unmatched junction bases numbered 4, after V lost 4 bases and J lost 4 bases. CDR3 length: 16 amino acids. The CDR3 loop is CALWELQELGKKIKVF. CDR3 nucleotides: TGTGCCTTGTGGGAATTACAAGAGTTGGGCAAAAAAATCAAGGTATTT.